Below, 21 T cell receptor beta chains from the same sample are listed, as sequenced in a study of T cells in Graves' hyperthyroidism and ophthalmopathy. Researchers amplified the TCR beta CDR3 regions from RNA transcripts. Carried out on the TCR CDR3, a first-round RT-PCR used the HTBI primer set. MiXCR, run by TCRdb on the multiplex PCR reads, gives a single entry per CDR3 protein. In the table there are approximately 400,000 distinct CDR3 sequences, approximately 15% of which are singletons. Sequencing was done on a sample of blood. The origin of the receptors is a woman in her sixties or seventies with Graves' hyperthyroidism.

Points on this clonotype: A single base separates this from a much larger clone, so it may be a read error. Here the CDR3 omits its conserved ending phenylalanine or tryptophan, so a read error is the likely source. This rearrangement joins TRBV18 to TRBJ2-5; 7 bases align to TRBD1. The CDR3 is made up of 14 amino acids. Germline assignment: CDR1 KGHSH and CDR2 LQKENI. V shed 6 bases and J 1 base; nucleotides not matched to a gene: 5. The CDR3 loop reads CASSQQGTQETQYL. CDR3 nucleotides: TGTGCCAGCTCCCAACAGGGGACCCAAGAGACCCAGTACCTC.

The V gene is TRBV7-3, the J gene TRBJ2-7, with 9 bases fitting TRBD1. The CDR3 contains 13 residues. The V gene's germline CDR1 is SGHTA and CDR2 FQGTGA. With 4 bases clipped from V and 3 bases from J, the junction kept 1 base outside the gene matches. The CDR3 spells CASSWDRDYEQYF. The CDR3, as DNA: TGTGCCAGCAGCTGGGACAGGGACTACGAGCAGTACTTC.

The CDR3 coding sequence is TGTGCCTGGAGTTCAGCGGATAATTCACCCCTCCACTTT. Translation: CAWSSADNSPLHF. The chain combines TRBV30 with TRBJ1-6; D uncertain. The V gene lost 2 bases and the J gene lost 5 bases, with 7 bases spanning the gap. Germline CDR1 GTSNPN, CDR2 SVGIG (reference sequence). The CDR3 covers 13 residues.

This clonotype has more than one count but fewer than ten. The J gene is TRBJ1-1, the V gene TRBV19; D ambiguous. Between the trimmed V and J ends, which lost 0 bases and 5 bases, there was a span of 13 bases. CDR3 size: 15 residues. Germline assignment: CDR1 LNHDA and CDR2 SQIVND (reference sequence). CDR3 sequence reads: CASSIEGGLQTEAFF. CDR3 in DNA: TGTGCCAGTAGTATAGAAGGCGGCCTACAGACTGAAGCTTTCTTT.

This clonotype was detected ten times or more. The rearrangement links TRBV10-3 to TRBJ2-5, with 11 bases fitting TRBD2. Per the germline V gene, CDR1 is ENHRY and CDR2 is SYGVKD. This CDR3 has 16 amino acids. V was pared by 3 bases and J by 1 base, with 4 bases of the junction left unmatched. The CDR3 sequence: CAISDRTSGSQETQYF. In DNA, the CDR3 is TGTGCCATCAGTGACAGGACTAGCGGGTCCCAAGAGACCCAGTACTTC.

This clonotype came up many times. The J gene is TRBJ1-2, the V gene TRBV11-2, with a possible D match to TRBD1 (6 bases). Trimming removed 5 bases at V and 5 bases at J, with 24 bases between. The CDR3 has 17 amino acids. The V gene's germline CDR1 is SGHAT and CDR2 FQNNGV. The CDR3 DNA follows: TGTGCCAGCAGCAGCTTGATCGGGAACAGGGAGGGGTATGGCTACACCTTC. Translating it yields CASSSLIGNREGYGYTF.

This clonotype was counted at least ten times. The chain recombines TRBV12-3 or TRBV12-4 with TRBJ2-7; perhaps TRBD2 as D (5 bases). This CDR3 is 14 amino acids long. Deletions cut 2 bases from V and 7 bases from J, with 15 bases between. The CDR3 coding sequence is TGTGCCAGCAGTTTACTTACCGGGAAAGGGGAGCAGTACTTC. As protein: CASSLLTGKGEQYF.

This clonotype was picked up a small number of times. The rearrangement uses TRBV11-3 and TRBJ1-6, with 7 bases lining up with TRBD1. J gave up 5 bases and V 5 bases, and 3 bases lay outside the gene matches. The germline CDR1 and CDR2 sequences are SGHNT and YENEEA. This CDR3 has 14 amino acids. The CDR3 nucleotides read TGTGCCAGCAGCCCACAGGGGAATAATTCACCCCTCCACTTT. This translates into CASSPQGNNSPLHF.

The rearrangement links TRBV7-6 to TRBJ2-5; TRBD2 aligns across 8 bases. The CDR3 sequence is 15 residues long. V shed 5 bases and J 2 bases; nucleotides not matched to a gene: 7. Per germline, CDR1 SGHVS and CDR2 FNYEAQ. The CDR3 DNA sequence: TGTGCCAGCAGCCGTAGCGGGGTGCTTCAAGAGACCCAGTACTTC. Its protein is CASSRSGVLQETQYF. Full variable domain (remainder filled in from reference TRBV7-6 and TRBJ2-5): GAGVSQSPRYKVTKRGQDVALRCDPISGHVSLYWYRQALGQGPEFLTYFNYEAQQDKSGLPNDRFSAERPEGSISTLTIQRTEQRDSAMYRCASSRSGVLQETQYFGPGTRLLVL.

V and J are TRBV20-1 and TRBJ1-1, with TRBD1 matching 8 bases. Trimming took 0 bases from V and 5 from J; bases not matched to a gene: 5. CDR1 is DFQATT and CDR2 is SNEGSKA in the germline V gene (reference sequence). The CDR3 is made up of 14 amino acids. This CDR3 reads CSARDNRGETEAFF. The DNA of the CDR3 is TGCAGTGCTAGAGATAACAGGGGGGAAACTGAAGCTTTCTTT.

This clonotype has just one count. V and J are TRBV6-1 and TRBJ2-7; 14 bases fit TRBD2. There are 17 residues in the CDR3. Germline values: CDR1 MNHNS, CDR2 SASEGT. Trimming cost V 5 bases and J 2 bases; bases outside gene matches: 8. The CDR3 reads CASSPSGTSGRPYEQYF. CDR3 bases: TGTGCCAGCAGTCCTTCCGGGACTAGCGGGAGACCCTACGAGCAGTACTTC.

Many counts were recorded for this clonotype. The chain employs TRBV12-3 or TRBV12-4 and TRBJ2-3; D might be TRBD1 (5 bases). The CDR3 length is 14 residues. V shed 10 bases and J shed 3 bases, with 17 bases lying between them. The CDR3 is CATQSQGGTDTQYF. The CDR3 DNA follows: TGTGCCACCCAGTCGCAGGGTGGGACAGATACGCAGTATTTT.

The sample holds a few counts of this clonotype. The chain joins TRBV18 to TRBJ2-2, with D hard to call. Germline CDR1 reads KGHSH; CDR2 reads LQKENI. V was clipped by 3 bases and J by 3 bases, with 14 bases between them. The CDR3 length is 16 residues. This CDR3 is CASSPLTARDTGELFF. The DNA of the CDR3 is TGTGCCAGCTCACCTTTGACGGCACGGGACACCGGGGAGCTGTTTTTT. The full variable domain, completed using reference TRBV18 and TRBJ2-2, is NAGVMQNPRHLVRRRGQEARLRCSPMKGHSHVYWYRQLPEEGLKFMVYLQKENIIDESGMPKERFSAEFPKEGPSILRIQQVVRGDSAAYFCASSPLTARDTGELFFGEGSRLTVL.

This rearrangement joins TRBV11-2 to TRBJ1-2, with D maybe TRBD1 (6 bases). Looked up from germline, CDR1 is SGHAT and CDR2 is FQNNGV. V dropped 5 bases and J dropped 4 bases, with 17 bases sitting between them. The length of the CDR3 is 15 residues. The CDR3 loop is CASSNLDRPFYGYTF. The CDR3, as DNA: TGTGCCAGCAGCAACCTCGACAGGCCTTTCTATGGCTACACCTTC.

This clonotype was seen only a few times. The chain uses TRBV6-1 and TRBJ1-1; D perhaps matches TRBD1 (5 bases). The germline gives CDR1 MNHNS, CDR2 SASEGT. Trimming removed 1 base at V and 6 bases at J, with 9 bases between. The CDR3 is 13 residues long. This CDR3 is CASSEGGRPEAFF. The DNA for the CDR3 is TGTGCCAGCAGTGAAGGGGGGAGGCCTGAAGCTTTCTTT.

The CDR3: CASSPGTGSNYEQYF. Here the CDR3 DNA reads TGTGCCAGCTCACCCGGGACAGGGTCGAACTACGAGCAGTACTTC. This chain uses TRBV18 with TRBJ2-7; 9 positions agree with TRBD1. Germline V gene data show CDR1 as KGHSH and CDR2 as LQKENI. This CDR3 contains 15 residues. V gave up 3 bases and J gave up 3 bases; unmatched junction bases: 6.

V gene TRBV9 combines with J gene TRBJ2-5; TRBD2 is a possible D gene (6 bases). Germline CDR1 SGDLS, CDR2 YYNGEE. This CDR3 spans 14 amino acids. Trimming shortened V by 4 bases and J by 5 bases, and 15 bases separated the two germline ends. The CDR3 reads CASSSSPGEETQYF. CDR3 DNA sequence: TGTGCCAGCAGCTCTTCCCCGGGGGAGGAGACCCAGTACTTC. Looking up the rest from reference TRBV9 and TRBJ2-5 gives the full variable domain: DSGVTQTPKHLITATGQRVTLRCSPRSGDLSVYWYQQSLDQGLQFLIQYYNGEERAKGNILERFSAQQFPDLHSELNLSSLELGDSALYFCASSSSPGEETQYFGPGTRLLVL.

This clonotype has ten or more counts. The chain uses TRBV18 and TRBJ2-3; 7 nucleotides line up with TRBD1. The ends lost 6 bases at V and 4 bases at J; junction bases unmatched: 10. Per germline, CDR1 KGHSH and CDR2 LQKENI. The CDR3 runs to 15 residues. Here the CDR3 DNA reads TGTGCCAGCTCGAGAAACAGGGGTCTTCCAGATACGCAGTATTTT. This codes for CASSRNRGLPDTQYF.

A remark on this clonotype: A read error may be the cause here, since a much bigger clone is one base away. The V call is TRBV11-2, the J call TRBJ2-1, with D possibly matching TRBD2 (6 bases). Germline V gene lookup returns CDR1 SGHAT and CDR2 FQNNGV. The CDR3 spans 14 residues. Trimming took off 8 bases at V and 0 bases at J, with 11 bases between the two ends. CDR3 sequence (DNA): TGTGCCAGCGGACGGGAGAGCTCCTACAATGAGCAGTTCTTC. Translation: CASGRESSYNEQFF.

This clonotype was detected ten times or more. The chain is built from TRBV18 and TRBJ1-2, with 8 bases matching TRBD1. CDR1 and CDR2 (germline): KGHSH, LQKENI. CDR3 length equals 15 residues. The junction had 11 bases not matched to a gene; V was cut back by 5 bases and J by 6 bases. CDR3 bases: TGTGCCAGCTCATCCCGGACAGGGAGTACGCATGGCTACACCTTC. Its translation: CASSSRTGSTHGYTF.

This chain joins TRBV20-1 and TRBJ1-1; perhaps TRBD1 as D (5 bases). This CDR3 comprises 14 residues. V lost 4 bases and J 0 bases, leaving 12 bases between the germline ends. Germline V CDR1 and CDR2: DFQATT, SNEGSKA (reference sequence). CDR3 coding DNA: TGCAGTGCTACAGGGTTAAGAATGAACACTGAAGCTTTCTTT. Residues: CSATGLRMNTEAFF.